These 23 T cell receptor beta chains were all obtained from the same sample, sequenced in a study of human T cells and chemical hapten exposure. In TCRdb, the RACE reads were re-called with MiXCR into one record per CDR3 protein. The sample lists 90,000 or so distinct CDR3 sequences, 8.5% seen once, with approximately 2.8% in the top ten. The time point was: pre-sensitization, week 0. Treatment here: therapeutic diphenylcyclopropenone sensitization with weekly scalp DPC. Sequenced here: whole blood, sampled in connection with sensitization to the hapten diphenylcyclopropenone (DPC). The receptors were sampled from a man in his forties with alopecia areata. Some clones in this sample may be carry-over from other donors' samples.

V gene TRBV11-2 combines with J gene TRBJ2-3, with D perhaps assigned TRBD1 or TRBD2 (6 bases each). Trimming cost V 5 bases and J 0 bases, with 12 bases left between them. The CDR3 is made up of 15 amino acids. Germline loops: CDR1 SGHAT, CDR2 FQNNGV. DNA for the CDR3: TGTGCCAGCAGCGCAACGGGGGCTAGCACAGATACGCAGTATTTT. Translating it yields CASSATGASTDTQYF.

In its sample, this clonotype was seen many times. The chain combines TRBV5-6 with TRBJ1-2; D is ambiguous. The V gene's germline CDR1 is SGHDT and CDR2 YYEEEE. Trimming took off 0 bases at V and 0 bases at J, with 6 bases between the two ends. The CDR3 has 14 amino acids. CDR3 in DNA: TGTGCCAGCAGCTTGGATTTATCTAACTATGGCTACACCTTC. It specifies CASSLDLSNYGYTF. The full variable domain, rest sourced from reference TRBV5-6 and TRBJ1-2, is DAGVTQSPTHLIKTRGQQVTLRCSPKSGHDTVSWYQQALGQGPQFIFQYYEEEERQRGNFPDRFSGHQFPNYSSELNVNALLLGDSALYLCASSLDLSNYGYTFGSGTRLTVV.

This clonotype was seen many times. The chain uses TRBV29-1 and TRBJ1-1; 7 nucleotides line up with TRBD1. Germline CDR1 SQVTM, CDR2 ANQGSEA. This CDR3 is built from 13 residues. V dropped 4 bases and J dropped 7; count of bases not matched to a gene: 9. Written as DNA, the CDR3 is TGCAGCGTTGCAAGACAGGGATTGGGTGAAGCTTTCTTT. Amino acid sequence: CSVARQGLGEAFF.

V is TRBV30 and J is TRBJ2-3; no clear D gene. There are 17 residues in the CDR3. The V and J ends lost 1 base and 3 bases respectively, with 20 bases between them. Germline V lookup: CDR1 GTSNPN, CDR2 SVGIG (reference sequence). CDR3 nucleotide sequence: TGTGCCTGGAGTGCAGGCTCGGTCTCACCCTTGACAGATACGCAGTATTTT. Amino acids: CAWSAGSVSPLTDTQYF.

This clonotype was counted many times. This chain uses TRBV10-3 with TRBJ2-7, with TRBD2 matching over 8 bases. The CDR3 covers 13 residues. With V trimmed by 0 bases and J by 6 bases, 1 base remained unmatched. Germline CDR1 is ENHRY and CDR2 is SYGVKD. The CDR3 DNA sequence: TGTGCCATCAGTGAGTCCCGGGAGGGCGAGCAGTACTTC. Translating it yields CAISESREGEQYF.

There are a few counts of this clonotype. The chain recombines TRBV7-6 with TRBJ2-1, with 15 bases aligning to TRBD2. J lost 0 bases, V lost 5 bases, and 5 bases had no gene match. The germline V gene has CDR1 SGHVS and CDR2 FNYEAQ. This CDR3 contains 18 residues. The CDR3 sequence: CASSRTSGRVSSYNEQFF. The CDR3 nucleotides are TGTGCCAGCAGCCGGACTAGCGGGAGGGTTAGCTCCTACAATGAGCAGTTCTTC.

This clonotype was counted between two and nine times. The V gene is TRBV7-6, the J gene TRBJ2-1, with 10 positions matching TRBD2. The ends lost 2 bases at V and 5 bases at J; junction bases unmatched: 6. In germline, CDR1 is SGHVS, CDR2 FNYEAQ. CDR3 size: 16 residues. CDR3 in amino acids: CASSLRASGSNNEQFF. The CDR3 region has the DNA TGTGCCAGCAGCTTAAGGGCTAGCGGGAGTAACAATGAGCAGTTCTTC.

This chain joins TRBV6-6 and TRBJ2-7, with D tentatively TRBD2 (5 bases). Germline values: CDR1 MNHNY, CDR2 SVGAGI (reference sequence). The V end was cut by 0 bases, the J end by 0 bases, with 12 bases between. This CDR3 comprises 16 residues. The CDR3, as DNA: TGTGCCAGCAGTTACTCCCGACTATCCAGCTCCTACGAGCAGTACGTC. Its translation is CASSYSRLSSSYEQYV.

This clonotype was observed a few times. This chain connects TRBV5-4 to TRBJ1-1; a weak D match, TRBD1 (6 bases). Germline values: CDR1 SGHNT, CDR2 YYREEE (reference sequence). The length of the CDR3 is 17 residues. Trimming left V 0 bases short and J 1 base short, with 16 bases between. The CDR3 nucleotides are TGTGCCAGCAGCTTGGCAAGGGGGTCCTTATCGAACACTGAAGCTTTCTTT. This codes for CASSLARGSLSNTEAFF.

The J gene is TRBJ2-1, the V gene TRBV24-1; D possibly matches TRBD1 or TRBD2 (6 bases each). CDR1 and CDR2 (germline): KGHDR, SFDVKD. Trimming took off 3 bases at V and 8 bases at J, with 22 bases between the two ends. The CDR3 totals 17 residues. The CDR3, as DNA: TGTGCCACCAGTGATCCCGCCGGGGGCCTCCTCCAGGATGAGCAGTTCTTC. Translation: CATSDPAGGLLQDEQFF.

This clonotype turned up a few times. V gene TRBV28 combines with J gene TRBJ1-3; a weak D match, TRBD1 (6 bases). Germline loops: CDR1 MDHEN, CDR2 SYDVKM. The germline V and J ends were trimmed by 6 bases and 0 bases, with 9 bases remaining between them. This CDR3 region has 14 residues. The CDR3 DNA sequence: TGTGCCAGCAGGAGACAGGACTCTGGAAACACCATATATTTT. Its translation is CASRRQDSGNTIYF.

This clonotype came up a few times. The chain is built from TRBV25-1 and TRBJ1-1, with a weak D call TRBD1 (5 bases). Between the trimmed V and J ends, which lost 7 bases and 4 bases, there was a span of 10 bases. This CDR3 spans 12 amino acids. The germline gives CDR1 MGHDK, CDR2 SYGVNS. This CDR3 is CASNGGGTEAFF. The CDR3 DNA follows: TGTGCCAGCAATGGGGGAGGCACTGAAGCTTTCTTT.

This clonotype was counted a few times. J is TRBJ2-5 and V is TRBV7-8, with 9 positions matching TRBD2. Germline lookup yields CDR1 SGHVS and CDR2 FQNEAQ. This CDR3 region has 15 residues. The trim removed 1 base at V and 5 bases at J, leaving 5 bases unmatched. The CDR3 reads CASSLGGGATETQYF. The CDR3 DNA reads TGTGCCAGCAGCTTAGGCGGGGGGGCGACGGAGACCCAGTACTTC.

This clonotype appeared a few times. The chain has TRBV20-1 and TRBJ1-2, with D perhaps matching TRBD1 (5 bases). CDR1 is DFQATT and CDR2 is SNEGSKA in the germline V gene (reference sequence). The CDR3 length is 12 residues. The CDR3 DNA sequence: TGCAGCGCTGAGACAGTGAACTATGGCTACACCTTC. Protein: CSAETVNYGYTF.

This clonotype was seen ten or more times. The chain carries TRBV20-1 and TRBJ1-5, with D uncertain. Germline V gives CDR1 DFQATT, CDR2 SNEGSKA (reference sequence). The CDR3 loop spans 13 amino acids. V was pared by 5 bases and J by 3 bases, with 11 bases between. The CDR3 nucleotides read TGCAGTGCTCTTCCGGGGAACAATCAGCCCCAGCATTTT. It codes for CSALPGNNQPQHF.

This clonotype has a count of ten or more. The chain recombines TRBV6-5 with TRBJ1-1; the match to TRBD1 covers 9 bases. CDR3 size: 12 residues. J lost 10 bases, V lost 10 bases, and 10 bases had no gene match. CDR1 and CDR2 from the germline V gene are MNHEY and SVGAGI. The CDR3 coding sequence is TGTGCCACCCAGGACAGGGGAAGGGGAGCTTTCTTT. It yields the protein CATQDRGRGAFF.

This clonotype was counted many times. The V call is TRBV10-3, the J call TRBJ2-7, with D possibly being TRBD2 (5 bases). Germline V gene lookup returns CDR1 ENHRY and CDR2 SYGVKD. V shed 4 bases and J shed 0 bases, with 7 bases lying between them. The CDR3 runs to 13 residues. The CDR3 spells CAISGGSSYEQYV. The CDR3 DNA reads as TGTGCCATCAGTGGAGGGAGCTCCTACGAGCAGTACGTC.

The genes are TRBV6-6 and TRBJ2-2; 8 bases align to TRBD2. Losses at the gene ends were 1 base for V and 4 bases for J; bases not matched to a gene: 5. Germline values: CDR1 MNHNY, CDR2 SVGAGI (reference sequence). The CDR3 totals 16 residues. CDR3 coding DNA: TGTGCCAGCAGTTACTTCACTAGCGGAGCCACCGGGGAGCTGTTTTTT. Amino acid sequence: CASSYFTSGATGELFF.

The rearrangement links TRBV4-2 to TRBJ2-1; tentatively, D is TRBD2 (5 bases). This CDR3 contains 15 residues. The germline V gene encodes CDR1 LGHNA and CDR2 YNFKEQ. The V end lost 0 bases, the J end lost 4 bases, and 10 bases lay between the germline ends. As DNA, the CDR3 is TGTGCCAGCAGCCAAGAGAGCGGTAGATACAATGAGCAGTTCTTC. Amino acid sequence: CASSQESGRYNEQFF.

A note on this clonotype: A much larger clonotype is one base distant, so this may be a read error. The chain joins TRBV6-2 or TRBV6-3 to TRBJ1-5, with 11 bases lining up with TRBD1. The CDR3 loop spans 18 amino acids. Germline V CDR1 and CDR2: MNHEY, SVGEGT. DNA for the CDR3: TGTGCCAGCACCTCCAGGACAGGGGGCGATCGGAACAATCGGCCCCAGCATTTT. Its translation: CASTSRTGGDRNNRPQHF.

At least ten counts were recorded for this clonotype. This sequence joins TRBV29-1 and TRBJ1-2, with unresolved D. Germline values: CDR1 SQVTM, CDR2 ANQGSEA. V was cut by 5 bases and J by 4 bases, with 11 bases left in between. CDR3 length: 12 amino acids. The CDR3 sequence: CSVYAGVYGYTF. CDR3 bases: TGCAGCGTTTATGCTGGGGTCTATGGCTACACCTTC.

This clonotype was seen ten or more times. This chain links TRBV28 with TRBJ1-2, with D unclear. Trimming stripped 6 bases from V and 3 bases from J, with 11 bases between. The CDR3 length is 13 residues. CDR1 and CDR2 from the germline V gene are MDHEN and SYDVKM. The CDR3 spells CASRAHGDYGYTF. The CDR3 DNA sequence: TGTGCCAGCAGAGCCCACGGGGACTATGGCTACACCTTC.

This clonotype was seen ten or more times. The chain couples TRBV19 to TRBJ2-3, with TRBD2 identical over 9 bases. J lost 0 bases, V lost 7 bases, and 5 bases had no gene match. The CDR3 loop spans 15 amino acids. Germline values: CDR1 LNHDA, CDR2 SQIVND (reference sequence). CDR3 in DNA: TGTGCCAGTACCGCTAGCGGGGCCAGCACAGATACGCAGTATTTT. It is translated as CASTASGASTDTQYF.